Described below is a single T cell receptor beta chain sequence and its context. The record originates from a study of blood T cell repertoires in COVID-19. Per germline, CDR1 SGHTA and CDR2 FQGNSA. This CDR3 has 16 amino acids. V shed 4 bases and J 7 bases; nucleotides not matched to a gene: 8. Data came from immunoSEQ multiplex PCR; TCRdb stores just in-frame clones and leaves some out. The profile covers more than 65,000 clones, with around 80% appearing a single time and 25% to 30% taken by the ten largest. Sequencing used peripheral blood. The receptor was derived from a woman aged 80 or over with active or convalescent COVID-19. The chain recombines TRBV7-2 with TRBJ2-1, with 12 bases that match TRBD2. The CDR3 loop reads CASSSTGTSGRNEQFF. The CDR3, as DNA: TGTGCCAGCAGCTCCACAGGGACTAGCGGGCGTAATGAGCAGTTCTTC.